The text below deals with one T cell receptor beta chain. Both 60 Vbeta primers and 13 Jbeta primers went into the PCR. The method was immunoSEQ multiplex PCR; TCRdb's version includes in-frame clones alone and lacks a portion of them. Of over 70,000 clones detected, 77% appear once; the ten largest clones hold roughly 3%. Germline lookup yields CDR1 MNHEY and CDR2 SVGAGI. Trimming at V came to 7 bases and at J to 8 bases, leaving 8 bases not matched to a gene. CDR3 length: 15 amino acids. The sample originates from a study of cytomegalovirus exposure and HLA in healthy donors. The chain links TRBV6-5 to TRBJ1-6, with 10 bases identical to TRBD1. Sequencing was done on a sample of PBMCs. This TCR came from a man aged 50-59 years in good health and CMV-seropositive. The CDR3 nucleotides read TGTGCCAGCACCTTCGCCGGGACAGGGGATTCACCCCTCCACTTT. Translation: CASTFAGTGDSPLHF.